This TCR beta chain originates from a study of cytomegalovirus exposure and HLA in healthy donors. Concerning this clone itself: Its antigen is still unknown.

In germline, CDR1 is MDHEN, CDR2 SYDVKM. The V gene lost 5 bases and the J gene lost 1 base, with 19 bases spanning the gap. The CDR3 is made up of 17 amino acids. TCRdb keeps only in-frame clones here, not all; method: immunoSEQ multiplex PCR. The sample holds 120,000 to 150,000 clones; about 90% are singletons and the top ten take around 8%. The study, taken as a whole, reports: The classifier reportedly diagnosed cytomegalovirus status with high sensitivity and specificity. Cytomegalovirus association was assigned to over 150 TCR beta chains.

The sequence was collected from a woman aged 18-29 years in good health and CMV-seropositive. The chain is built from TRBV28 and TRBJ2-3, with D unresolved. The sample comprised PBMCs. In DNA, the CDR3 is TGTGCCAGCAGTATAAAGGAGATAGCTTTGGGCACAGATACGCAGTATTTT. It encodes CASSIKEIALGTDTQYF. Using reference TRBV28 and TRBJ2-3 for the parts outside the CDR3, the full variable domain is DVKVTQSSRYLVKRTGEKVFLECVQDMDHENMFWYRQDPGLGLRLIYFSYDVKMKEKGDIPEGYSVSREKKERFSLILESASTNQTSMYLCASSIKEIALGTDTQYFGPGTRLTVL.